This TCR beta chain was recovered during a study of cytomegalovirus exposure and HLA in healthy donors listed by TCRdb under 2017. For the wider study: An earlier analysis of some 600 of the donors reported 276 Gb of sequence data and roughly 120 million unique TCR beta sequences obtained from about 180 million T cells. Genome-wide SNP genotypes for about 65% of the roughly 700 donors were used in a later genetic analysis, which treated that subset as a discovery cohort. A handful of DR-DQ haplotypes were treated as single units for association and clustering because of strong linkage in the cohort. The study used immunosequencing to profile the T cell repertoires of approximately 630 subjects and linked those repertoires to cytomegalovirus serostatus. Every discovery cohort repertoire had been produced on one sequencing platform. The number of typed donors differed by locus: roughly 620-630 for A, B, C, DRB1 and DQB1; 522 for DQA1; roughly 600 for DPA1; and roughly 490 for DPB1. Along with the approximately 700-subject first cohort, a separate validation cohort of over a hundred different subjects was used. In the later analysis, no new phenotypic data were used to find candidate immune exposures; instead, reliance was placed on TCR beta sequences and their occurrence across donors. A later analysis re-examined previously published TCR beta repertoires from just over 650 donors and added high-resolution HLA genotyping to investigate patterns of TCR occurrence. Among several hundred genotyped donors of the cohort, an average of approximately 240,000 unique TCR beta nucleotide sequences was sequenced per donor, of which 15% to 20% were non-productive. High-throughput TCR immunosequencing, statistical association of individual TCRs with disease status, and machine learning were combined to predict cytomegalovirus infection status. An early release covering 550 to 650 HLA-typed donors comprised approximately 300 gigabases of sequencing data and tens of millions of unique TCR sequences. An earlier analysis of 500 to 750 of the donors applied high-throughput TCR beta sequencing to assess whether each TCR beta V gene segment acted as functional or pseudogenic. Class I and class II HLA loci were covered by the typing at four-digit resolution. Donor age, sex, ethnicity and CMV serostatus were compiled together with the repertoire data. Of the roughly 390 genotyped donors, 65% to 90% were placed in the genetic ancestry cluster associated with self-reported Caucasian donors. The study was designed to test whether signatures of past pathogen exposure could be identified by cataloging public T cell receptors. What the research found in general, with its limitations: In a later analysis, 16,951 TCR beta sequences were associated with specific HLA alleles at a false discovery rate of 0.05. When HLA alleles, especially DR and DQ, strongly co-occurred, TCR associations were difficult to assign to individual alleles. The study listed 164 TCR beta chains as associated with cytomegalovirus. According to a later analysis, TCR association rates differed among HLA loci, with DRB1 alleles showing the most associated TCRs and HLA-C alleles showing the fewest. The classifier was reported to diagnose cytomegalovirus status with high specificity and sensitivity in both the original cohort and the validation cohort. Over 15 rarely observed V segments, including chromosome 9 orphons, were excluded from the earlier analysis of about 500 of the donors because counts were too low. V-gene and J-gene trimming of TCR beta chains was associated with a missense DCLRE1C variant in a later genetic analysis, and the association was replicated in an independent cohort. Some IMGT-functional V segments, including TRBV6-2 and TRBV6-3, could not be distinguished by the 87-base-pair reads and were therefore excluded. While some public TCRs were present in many individuals, most TCR sequences turned up only very rarely across donors. This cohort had only TCR beta chains sequenced, and the lack of alpha or paired-chain data limited which features could be detected. In vitro tests confirmed that a few of the cytomegalovirus-associated TCR beta chains recognize cytomegalovirus antigens. According to a later genetic analysis, donors in an Asian-associated ancestry cluster had fewer N-insertions in productive TCRs than the approximately 690-donor mean. A cluster of highly shared sequence variants was judged likely to be a technical artifact of the sequencing pipeline. Most CMV-associated TCR beta chains appeared to be HLA-restricted in a later analysis, and the HLA associations seemed to be driven largely by CMV exposure. Roughly uniform sequencing depth across donors was assumed in presence/absence analyses, although this assumption may not hold. Immune exposure information for the cohort was limited to CMV serostatus. Compared with equally common non-associated chains, HLA-associated TCR beta chains in a later analysis were more clonally expanded and had lower generation probabilities. The authors suggested that the approach could potentially be generalized to other disease states and immunological phenotypes. A later analysis reported that several top co-occurrence clusters appeared linked to parvovirus B19, influenza, CMV and Epstein-Barr virus. HLA typing was unavailable for some donors at each locus, so association tests used only the typed subset. Linkage disequilibrium might explain the correlated functional status among segregating V segments, but an unknown experimental factor could not be excluded. In an earlier analysis of fewer than 700 of the donors, most TCR beta V segments appeared in productive rearrangements about 87% or about 30% of the time, broadly matching IMGT annotations. A further reported finding was that TCR beta sequences accurately predicted the HLA-A and HLA-B alleles for most subjects in the first cohort.

CDR1 and CDR2, looked up from the germline V gene, are SGHNT and YENEEA. V is cut back by 5 bases and J by 4 bases, with 6 bases in the junction unmatched. The CDR3 holds 14 amino acids from the cysteine to the phenylalanine. Of the read, only the CDR3 DNA is kept; its 42 bases are in frame from base 1. The protocol used for the library was the immunoSEQ multiplex PCR assay. A mixture of 60 forward primers for TCR Vbeta segments and 13 reverse primers for TCR Jbeta segments was used in the multiplex PCR. The CDR3 region of rearranged TCR beta genes was amplified from genomic DNA with a multiplex PCR assay. The amplified TCR beta libraries were sequenced on the Illumina HiSeq System as 87-base-pair reads. The authors processed their data as follows. In a later analysis, roughly 80 million unique TCR beta chains were counted across the approximately 670 repertoires, and about 10 million of these chains were shared by at least two donors. A nearest-neighbor algorithm error-corrected the raw reads and collapsed the reads into unique sequences, merging closely related sequences to remove PCR and sequencing errors. To assign V, D and J gene segments, CDR3 sequences were aligned to IMGT reference sequences. For a sequence to be retained, a match of at least six nucleotides to both a V gene segment and a J gene segment was required. Rearrangements were called productive when the CDR3 lacked stop codons and stayed in frame with V and J; all others were non-productive. CDR3 was defined by IMGT convention, running from the second conserved V-encoded cysteine to the conserved J-encoded phenylalanine. The earlier analysis of about 620 of the donors excluded sequences that lacked an unambiguous match to a single V gene segment. An earlier analysis of a few hundred of the donors called V segments functional above 56.7% productive rearrangements and segregating when the between-donor standard deviation exceeded 5%. A statistical classification framework was developed to diagnose cytomegalovirus status using the catalog of TCR beta chain sequences. A later analysis assigned V and J genes by comparing TCR nucleotide sequences with IMGT/GENE-DB human TR gene sequences. The TCRdist pipeline was used in a later analysis to assign CDR3 sequences and most-parsimonious VDJ recombination scenarios. In a later analysis, every TCR beta chain was defined by the combination of its CDR3 amino acid sequence and its V-gene family, and reads without a unique V-gene family were dropped. A later analysis removed 600 or so highly shared, low-generation-probability nucleotide sequences to deal with suspected cross-contamination and a sequencing artifact. A later analysis calculated a clonal expansion index for each public chain from normalized within-repertoire ranks of inferred template counts. In a later analysis, generation probabilities were computed using a VDJ recombination model fitted to out-of-frame rearrangements, and the results were checked against IGoR. Hypergeometric tests were used in a later analysis to score TCR-TCR, TCR-HLA and TCR-CMV co-occurrence, with a repertoire-size bias correction applied to the TCR pairs. To estimate false discovery rates, a later analysis permuted the HLA or CMV assignments 20 times. A later analysis grouped co-occurring TCRs with DBSCAN, adding TCRdist sequence similarity when clustering within HLA-allele-positive subsets. Co-occurrence clustering excluded repertoires with fewer than 30,000 or more than 120,000 public chains, plus five with anomalous nucleotide sharing. TCRdb took this table from immuneACCESS and kept in-frame rearrangements with V and J called. Such tables lack part of the clones; where checked against another copy, unresolved V genes explain under half of the gap, and the rest is unexplained. V and J calls and clone size follow that table, whereas D and trimming were derived from the DNA. Within this sample are about 160,000 clones, with roughly 77% of them counted one time only. Jointly, the top ten make up 2% to 2.5% of the sample.

The cohort comprised under 700 healthy bone marrow donors. All cohort members were sampled while nominally healthy, although unrecorded immune exposures were likely present. The donor was CMV seropositive and was included in the group of approximately 300 seropositive cohort members. A peripheral blood sample was collected from each donor, and TCR beta sequencing was performed on peripheral blood mononuclear cells. The Qiagen DNeasy Blood Extraction Kit was used to extract genomic DNA from the blood cell samples. Of note for this clone: Its antigen is unknown. No quality values exist for individual bases; no much larger clone is one base distant.

The chain is made from TRBV11-3 and TRBJ2-7; 9 middle bases align to TRBD1. The sequence was obtained from a middle-aged man in good health and CMV-seropositive. The sequencing input was PBMCs. The base sequence is TGTGCCAGCAGCGCCGGGACAGGGACGTACGAGCAGTACTTC. The encoded protein is CASSAGTGTYEQYF. The full variable domain, with segments outside the CDR3 supplied by the reference TRBV11-3 and TRBJ2-7 proteins, appears as EAGVVQSPRYKIIEKKQPVAFWCNPISGHNTLYWYLQNLGQGPELLIRYENEEAVDDSQLPKDRFSAERLKGVDSTLKIQPAELGDSAVYLCASSAGTGTYEQYFGPGTRLTVT.